These 10 T cell receptor beta chains originate from one sample sequenced in a study of blood T cell repertoires in COVID-19. Clones were sequenced by immunoSEQ multiplex PCR, and TCRdb holds only the in-frame ones, with some missing. The sample includes around 79,000 clones, roughly 90% of them seen just once. The sample comprised peripheral blood. Every receptor here comes from a human donor in a cohort sampled during active COVID-19.

The chain combines TRBV6-2 or TRBV6-3 with TRBJ2-7; 11 bases fit TRBD2. With 6 bases clipped from V and 5 bases from J, the junction kept 3 bases outside the gene matches. Germline V gene lookup returns CDR1 MNHEY and CDR2 SVGEGT. The CDR3 covers 13 residues. Here the CDR3 reads CASSLAGGHEQYF. The CDR3 DNA is TGTGCCAGCAGCCTAGCGGGAGGCCACGAGCAGTACTTC.

The rearrangement joins TRBV2 to TRBJ2-4, with 11 positions matching TRBD2. This CDR3 spans 15 amino acids. Germline V gives CDR1 SNHLY, CDR2 FYNNEI. Losses at the gene ends were 5 bases for V and 6 bases for J; bases not matched to a gene: 6. CDR3 sequence reads: CASSKLAGEGNIQYF. The CDR3 DNA reads as TGTGCCAGCAGTAAACTAGCGGGGGAGGGAAACATTCAGTACTTC.

The chain combines TRBV6-6 with TRBJ2-7, with no clear D. V lost 5 bases to trimming and J lost 3 bases, with 11 bases between them. Germline CDR1 is MNHNY and CDR2 is SVGAGI (reference sequence). CDR3 length: 13 residues. The CDR3 loop reads CASSRKSGYEQYF. In DNA, the CDR3 is TGTGCCAGCAGTCGGAAGAGTGGCTACGAGCAGTACTTC.

The genes are TRBV5-1 and TRBJ2-5, with D perhaps TRBD2 (6 bases). Looked up from germline, CDR1 is SGHRS and CDR2 is YFSETQ. Trimming cost V 4 bases and J 3 bases, with 16 bases left between them. There are 15 residues in the CDR3. CDR3 sequence (DNA): TGCGCCAGCAGCACGTCCGGGAGACTGGAAGAGACCCAGTACTTC. Its protein is CASSTSGRLEETQYF.

The chain is built from TRBV19 and TRBJ1-2, with no clear D. The CDR3 consists of 14 residues. Germline CDR1 is LNHDA and CDR2 is SQIVND (reference sequence). V lost 5 bases, J lost 6 bases, and 16 bases lay in between. The CDR3 DNA reads TGTGCCAGTAGTCACAGCCGCTACATCAATGGCTACACCTTC. Its translation: CASSHSRYINGYTF.

The V call is TRBV3-1 (or the pseudogene TRBV3-2), the J call TRBJ2-7, with TRBD1 matching 11 bases. After removal of 1 base from V and 7 bases from J, the junction contained 3 bases not matched to a gene. The CDR3 sequence is 14 residues long. Germline V lookup: CDR1 LGHDT, CDR2 YNNKEL (reference sequence). The CDR3 DNA reads TGTGCCAGCAGCCAAGCGGGACAGGGGGGGGAGCAGTACTTC. It encodes CASSQAGQGGEQYF.

V is TRBV19 and J is TRBJ1-1, with D possibly matching TRBD1 (6 bases). Germline CDR1 reads LNHDA; CDR2 reads SQIVND (reference sequence). This CDR3 spans 13 amino acids. Trimming removed 3 bases from V and 4 bases from J, with 9 bases in between. The CDR3 nucleotides read TGTGCCAGTAGTATCAGGGGAAGCACTGAAGCTTTCTTT. Protein: CASSIRGSTEAFF.

The chain links TRBV7-3 to TRBJ2-1; 7 bases line up with TRBD2. CDR3 length: 16 amino acids. The germline gives CDR1 SGHTA, CDR2 FQGTGA. Losses at the gene ends were 1 base for V and 4 bases for J; bases not matched to a gene: 7. The CDR3 DNA is TGTGCCAGCAGCTTAAAAAGGGAGGGTTTGTACAATGAGCAGTTCTTC. It translates to CASSLKREGLYNEQFF. The full variable domain, its missing parts supplied by reference TRBV7-3 and TRBJ2-1, is GAGVSQTPSNKVTEKGKYVELRCDPISGHTALYWYRQSLGQGPEFLIYFQGTGAADDSGLPNDRFFAVRPEGSVSTLKIQRTERGDSAVYLCASSLKREGLYNEQFFGPGTRLTVL.

The chain's CDR3 is CASGRDRNTEAFF. The CDR3 coding sequence is TGTGCCAGCGGCAGGGATCGGAACACTGAAGCTTTCTTT. The chain employs TRBV28 and TRBJ1-1; TRBD1 is a possible D gene (5 bases). The germline V gene encodes CDR1 MDHEN and CDR2 SYDVKM. Trimming removed 8 bases at V and 1 base at J, with 11 bases between. This CDR3 contains 13 residues.

This chain uses TRBV5-5 with TRBJ1-6; 7 bases fit TRBD1. Trimming took 0 bases from V and 9 from J; bases not matched to a gene: 3. This CDR3 spans 14 amino acids. Germline CDR1 is SGHKS and CDR2 is YYEKEE (reference sequence). The CDR3 DNA reads TGTGCCAGCAGCTTGGTCAGGGGGAGTTCACCCCTCCACTTT. This encodes CASSLVRGSSPLHF.